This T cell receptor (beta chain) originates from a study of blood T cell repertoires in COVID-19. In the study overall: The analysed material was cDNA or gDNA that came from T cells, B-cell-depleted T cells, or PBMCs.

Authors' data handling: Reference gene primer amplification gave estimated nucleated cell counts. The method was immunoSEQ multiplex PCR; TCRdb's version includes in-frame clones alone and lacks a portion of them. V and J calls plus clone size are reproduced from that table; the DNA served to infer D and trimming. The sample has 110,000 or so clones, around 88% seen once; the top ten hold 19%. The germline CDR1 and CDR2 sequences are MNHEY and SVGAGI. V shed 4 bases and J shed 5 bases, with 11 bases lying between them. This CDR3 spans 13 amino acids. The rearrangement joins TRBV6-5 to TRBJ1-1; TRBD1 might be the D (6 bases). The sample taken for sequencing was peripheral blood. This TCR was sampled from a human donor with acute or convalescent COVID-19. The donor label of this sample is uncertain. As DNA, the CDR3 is TGTGCCAGCAGTTCGGACAGAAAGACTGAAGCTTTCTTT. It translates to CASSSDRKTEAFF.